Following are 8 T cell receptor beta chains from one sample sequenced in a study of cytomegalovirus exposure and HLA in healthy donors. PCR employed 60 Vbeta and 13 Jbeta primers. Profiled with immunoSEQ multiplex PCR; TCRdb holds only in-frame clones, not every one. The table includes over 130,000 clones, approximately 84% detected once. The specimen was PBMCs. Every receptor here comes from a man aged 25 to 40 in good health and CMV-seropositive.

The chain employs TRBV6-5 and TRBJ1-6; D unresolved. The ends were cut back, 6 bases at V and 5 bases at J, with 8 bases in the middle. The CDR3 has 13 residues. Germline loops: CDR1 MNHEY, CDR2 SVGAGI. CDR3: CASRRTDNSPLHF. The CDR3 coding sequence is TGTGCCAGCAGGCGTACGGATAATTCACCCCTCCACTTT.

This clone was found a few times. The V and J genes are TRBV10-1 and TRBJ2-7; possible D gene TRBD1, 6 bases. This CDR3 spans 14 amino acids. CDR1 and CDR2 (germline): WNHNN, SYGVQD (reference sequence). The V end was cut by 7 bases, the J end by 0 bases, with 13 bases between. In nucleotides, the CDR3 is TGCGCCAGCAATCAATGGGACAACTCCTACGAGCAGTACTTC. Translation gives CASNQWDNSYEQYF.

V is TRBV14 and J is TRBJ2-4, with TRBD1 identical over 9 bases. The germline gives CDR1 SGHDN, CDR2 FVKESK. V shed 3 bases and J 9 bases; nucleotides not matched to a gene: 6. The CDR3 contains 14 residues. DNA of the CDR3: TGTGCCAGCAGCCAGGGGACAGGGAGTCCCATTCAGTACTTC. Translation gives CASSQGTGSPIQYF.

The table lists this clone with a count of one. The J gene is TRBJ2-3, the V gene TRBV6-1; the D gene is possibly TRBD2 (6 bases). CDR1 and CDR2 (germline): MNHNS, SASEGT. The ends were cut back, 5 bases at V and 1 base at J, with 10 bases in the middle. This CDR3 contains 14 residues. CDR3 sequence: CASSTGEGTDTQYF. DNA of the CDR3: TGTGCCAGCAGTACGGGAGAAGGCACAGATACGCAGTATTTT.

The rearrangement links TRBV18 to TRBJ1-2; no definite D call. This CDR3 spans 16 amino acids. The V gene lost 0 bases and the J gene lost 5 bases, with 16 bases spanning the gap. The germline V gene encodes CDR1 KGHSH and CDR2 LQKENI. The CDR3 DNA follows: TGTGCCAGCTCACCACCCGGCGTTGAGGGTGGGTATGGCTACACCTTC. It codes for CASSPPGVEGGYGYTF.

The J gene is TRBJ2-7, the V gene TRBV6-5; 11 nucleotides align to TRBD1. V was clipped by 6 bases and J by 2 bases; unmatched bases: 6. Germline V gene lookup returns CDR1 MNHEY and CDR2 SVGAGI. The CDR3 spans 15 residues. The CDR3 loop reads CASSQPGQGAYEQYF. CDR3 in DNA: TGTGCCAGCAGCCAACCGGGACAGGGGGCCTACGAGCAGTACTTC.

Only one count was recorded for this clone. The CDR3 reads CASSSRQGATNEKLFF. The CDR3 nucleotides read TGTGCCAGCAGCTCACGACAGGGTGCAACTAATGAAAAACTGTTTTTT. The genes are TRBV7-9 and TRBJ1-4; 7 nucleotides match TRBD1. This CDR3 region has 16 residues. Germline trimming cut 4 bases from V and 0 bases from J; bases unmatched to any gene: 5. The germline gives CDR1 SEHNR, CDR2 FQNEAQ (reference sequence).

The chain is built from TRBV6-1 and TRBJ2-7, with D possibly being TRBD2 (6 bases). The CDR3 is 16 amino acids. Germline loops: CDR1 MNHNS, CDR2 SASEGT. V was clipped by 2 bases and J by 2 bases, with 16 bases between them. This CDR3 reads CASSERDDRGTYEQYF. The DNA of the CDR3 is TGTGCCAGCAGTGAAAGGGACGATCGCGGGACCTACGAGCAGTACTTC.